A single sample gave rise to the 27 T cell receptor beta chains below, sequenced in a study of blood T cell repertoires in COVID-19. Clones were sequenced by immunoSEQ multiplex PCR, and TCRdb holds only the in-frame ones, with some missing. Of about 210,000 clones in the sample, around four fifths are singletons; the top ten hold 7.5% to 9%. Input material: peripheral blood. These receptors came from a woman in her 50s with acute or convalescent COVID-19.

This chain links TRBV7-2 with TRBJ2-5; D uncertain. Germline lookup yields CDR1 SGHTA and CDR2 FQGNSA. V was shortened by 5 bases and J by 4 bases, with 14 bases between the two germline ends. The CDR3 has 14 amino acids. CDR3 nucleotide sequence: TGTGCCAGCAGCCCACCCCCCACCGGAGAGACCCAGTACTTC. Encoded protein: CASSPPPTGETQYF.

The chain links TRBV12-3 or TRBV12-4 to TRBJ2-1; 8 bases map to TRBD1. The junction had 5 bases not matched to a gene; V was cut back by 4 bases and J by 9 bases. This CDR3 spans 13 amino acids. CDR3 sequence (DNA): TGTGCCAGCAGTTCCCGGACAGGGTTTGAGCAGTTCTTC. It translates to CASSSRTGFEQFF.

The V gene is TRBV4-2, the J gene TRBJ2-7; maybe TRBD1 (6 bases). This CDR3 region has 18 residues. Germline loops: CDR1 LGHNA, CDR2 YNFKEQ. Trimming removed 0 bases at V and 2 bases at J, with 20 bases between. The CDR3 coding sequence is TGTGCCAGCAGCCAAGATCCCTCCCATTGGGACACAACCTACGAGCAGTACTTC. This translates into CASSQDPSHWDTTYEQYF.

The chain carries TRBV5-1 and TRBJ2-1; D gene uncertain. The CDR3 is 13 residues long. Germline V CDR1 and CDR2: SGHRS, YFSETQ. Between the trimmed V and J ends, which lost 6 bases and 6 bases, there was a span of 13 bases. In DNA, the CDR3 is TGCGCCAGCACCTCGGTTCCCCCCAATGAGCAGTTCTTC. This codes for CASTSVPPNEQFF.

V gene TRBV5-1 combines with J gene TRBJ2-7, with TRBD2 matching 10 bases. The CDR3 spans 15 residues. V was clipped by 3 bases and J by 3 bases; unmatched bases: 6. Germline values: CDR1 SGHRS, CDR2 YFSETQ. DNA for the CDR3: TGCGCCAGCAGCTCTTTATTAGCGGGAGGCTACGAGCAGTACTTC. Translating gives CASSSLLAGGYEQYF.

The chain employs TRBV7-6 and TRBJ2-7; TRBD1 agrees at 9 bases. Germline CDR1 SGHVS, CDR2 FNYEAQ. Trimming removed 2 bases from V and 6 bases from J; junction bases left unmatched: 11. The CDR3 loop spans 16 amino acids. Here the CDR3 reads CASSLLTGQGIGEQYF. CDR3 coding DNA: TGTGCCAGCAGCTTATTAACGGGACAGGGTATTGGCGAGCAGTACTTC. Full variable domain (rest looked up from reference TRBV7-6 and TRBJ2-7): GAGVSQSPRYKVTKRGQDVALRCDPISGHVSLYWYRQALGQGPEFLTYFNYEAQQDKSGLPNDRFSAERPEGSISTLTIQRTEQRDSAMYRCASSLLTGQGIGEQYFGPGTRLTVT.

The DNA of the CDR3 is TGTGCCAGCAGTTTATATGACAGTAGCACAGATACGCAGTATTTT. Protein: CASSLYDSSTDTQYF. The rearrangement joins TRBV27 to TRBJ2-3; D may be TRBD1 (5 bases). Germline assignment: CDR1 MNHEY and CDR2 SMNVEV (reference sequence). The CDR3 has 15 residues. V shed 1 base and J shed 0 bases, with 8 bases lying between them.

The chain uses TRBV2 and TRBJ1-6; D remains unclear. The V end lost 6 bases, the J end lost 8 bases, and 11 bases lay between the germline ends. CDR3 length: 13 amino acids. Germline V gene lookup returns CDR1 SNHLY and CDR2 FYNNEI. CDR3 sequence reads: CASRRRGDSPLHF. The DNA of the CDR3 is TGTGCCAGCAGGCGACGGGGAGATTCACCCCTCCACTTT.

This clone was counted at least ten times. The sample has other DNA sequences that encode this CDR3 too. The chain couples TRBV9 to TRBJ1-1, with D possibly being TRBD1 (6 bases). The germline V gene encodes CDR1 SGDLS and CDR2 YYNGEE. The V gene lost 3 bases and the J gene lost 2 bases, with 11 bases spanning the gap. The CDR3 is 14 residues long. The CDR3 spells CASSGQVGNTEAFF. In DNA form, the CDR3 reads TGTGCCAGCAGCGGACAGGTTGGAAACACTGAAGCTTTCTTT.

This clone has a single count. V gene TRBV15 combines with J gene TRBJ2-3; 11 bases fit TRBD2. CDR1 is LNHNV and CDR2 is YYDKDF in the germline V gene (reference sequence). V lost 4 bases, J lost 1 base, and 7 bases stayed unmatched. The CDR3 extends over 17 amino acids. The CDR3 region has the DNA TGTGCCACCAGCACCGATTTTAGCGGGAGGGGCACAGATACGCAGTATTTT. Encoded protein: CATSTDFSGRGTDTQYF. Based on the CDR3 plus reference TRBV15 and TRBJ2-3, the full variable domain is DAMVIQNPRYQVTQFGKPVTLSCSQTLNHNVMYWYQQKSSQAPKLLFHYYDKDFNNEADTPDNFQSRRPNTSFCFLDIRSPGLGDTAMYLCATSTDFSGRGTDTQYFGPGTRLTVL.

The chain is built from TRBV7-6 and TRBJ2-3; D unresolved. This CDR3 has 16 residues. Germline loops: CDR1 SGHVS, CDR2 FNYEAQ. The V end was cut by 5 bases, the J end by 0 bases, with 15 bases between. CDR3 sequence reads: CASSLFGGPSTDTQYF. The CDR3 DNA is TGTGCCAGCAGCCTGTTTGGCGGCCCTAGCACAGATACGCAGTATTTT.

The rearrangement uses TRBV18 and TRBJ1-1; D is perhaps TRBD1 (5 bases). This CDR3 contains 15 residues. Between the trimmed V and J ends, which lost 3 bases and 0 bases, there was a span of 11 bases. Germline assignment: CDR1 KGHSH and CDR2 LQKENI. Here the CDR3 DNA reads TGTGCCAGCTCACCCCCCAGGACAATGAACACTGAAGCTTTCTTT. Translated, it gives CASSPPRTMNTEAFF. Looking up the rest from reference TRBV18 and TRBJ1-1 gives the full variable domain: NAGVMQNPRHLVRRRGQEARLRCSPMKGHSHVYWYRQLPEEGLKFMVYLQKENIIDESGMPKERFSAEFPKEGPSILRIQQVVRGDSAAYFCASSPPRTMNTEAFFGQGTRLTVV.

V is TRBV3-1 (or the pseudogene TRBV3-2) and J is TRBJ1-5, with TRBD1 as a possible D gene (6 bases). This CDR3 spans 14 amino acids. V shed 2 bases and J shed 5 bases, with 10 bases lying between them. CDR1 LGHDT and CDR2 YNNKEL come from the germline V gene (reference sequence). CDR3 coding DNA: TGTGCCAGCAGCCAAATGACAGGTGATCAGCCCCAGCATTTT. Its protein product is CASSQMTGDQPQHF.

The chain links TRBV5-4 to TRBJ2-4; the D gene is possibly TRBD2 (7 bases). CDR3 length: 17 residues. Germline V gene lookup returns CDR1 SGHNT and CDR2 YYREEE (reference sequence). Deletions cut 5 bases from V and 5 bases from J, with 23 bases between. The CDR3 loop is CASRPSGGGFAENIQYF. The DNA of the CDR3 is TGTGCCAGCAGGCCTAGCGGAGGGGGATTTGCTGAAAACATTCAGTACTTC.

The V and J genes are TRBV6-5 and TRBJ2-1; 9 bases are shared with TRBD1. The junction had 12 bases not matched to a gene; V was cut back by 7 bases and J by 8 bases. The CDR3 is 15 residues long. The germline CDR1 and CDR2 sequences are MNHEY and SVGAGI. Here the CDR3 reads CASTLSGTGNYEQFF. The CDR3 DNA is TGTGCCAGCACGTTATCCGGGACAGGGAATTATGAGCAGTTCTTC.

The CDR3 spells CASSYGRTGAYNEQFF. CDR3 coding DNA: TGTGCCAGCAGTTATGGTAGGACTGGGGCCTACAATGAGCAGTTCTTC. The chain combines TRBV6-2 or TRBV6-3 with TRBJ2-1, with a weak D call TRBD2 (5 bases). The CDR3 sequence is 16 residues long. Germline V gene lookup returns CDR1 MNHEY and CDR2 SVGEGT. Trimming left V 3 bases short and J 2 bases short, with 14 bases between.

CDR3 sequence (DNA): TGTGCCAGCAGCGTCGGGACAGGGGGTTTATTGCCCGGGGAGCTGTTTTTT. It codes for CASSVGTGGLLPGELFF. The chain combines TRBV9 with TRBJ2-2; 11 bases are shared with TRBD1. Germline V CDR1 and CDR2: SGDLS, YYNGEE. The J segment lost 6 bases and the V segment lost 2 bases, leaving 9 bases of the junction unmatched. The CDR3 loop spans 17 amino acids. The full variable domain, in which reference TRBV9 and TRBJ2-2 provide the parts outside the CDR3, is DSGVTQTPKHLITATGQRVTLRCSPRSGDLSVYWYQQSLDQGLQFLIQYYNGEERAKGNILERFSAQQFPDLHSELNLSSLELGDSALYFCASSVGTGGLLPGELFFGEGSRLTVL.

This chain joins TRBV5-1 and TRBJ1-6, with 7 bases that match TRBD1. Per germline, CDR1 SGHRS and CDR2 YFSETQ. With 4 bases clipped from V and 10 bases from J, the junction kept 17 bases outside the gene matches. The CDR3 length is 17 residues. The CDR3, as DNA: TGCGCCAGCAGCCGATCTACGACAGGGTTTGGAGAATCACCCCTCCACTTT. It is translated as CASSRSTTGFGESPLHF.

This chain uses TRBV10-3 with TRBJ1-1; tentatively, D is TRBD1 (6 bases). V lost 2 bases and J 1 base, leaving 17 bases between the germline ends. The CDR3 runs 17 residues. Germline lookup yields CDR1 ENHRY and CDR2 SYGVKD. Here the CDR3 reads CAISEETGIRGNTEAFF. In nucleotides, the CDR3 is TGTGCCATCAGTGAGGAAACAGGGATCCGGGGGAACACTGAAGCTTTCTTT.

The J gene is TRBJ1-1, the V gene TRBV11-2; D is uncertain. Germline V lookup: CDR1 SGHAT, CDR2 FQNNGV. Trimming took off 4 bases at V and 7 bases at J, with 13 bases between the two ends. The CDR3 contains 13 residues. The CDR3 region is CASSSDSGFEAFF. CDR3 nucleotides: TGTGCCAGCAGCTCGGATTCCGGGTTTGAAGCTTTCTTT.

This clone was counted only a few times. The chain links TRBV21-1 to TRBJ2-7; TRBD1 reflects the table's D call only, with no check against the DNA. TRBV21-1 is termed a pseudogene. The CDR3 is 13 amino acids. This chain's CDR3 is CARAGTGLREQYF. CDR3 nucleotides: TGTGCCAGAGCCGGGACAGGGCTCAGAGAGCAGTACTTC.

The CDR3 nucleotides are TGTGCCAGCAGTTTTGGGGGGGGCTATGGCTACACCTTC. This sequence encodes CASSFGGGYGYTF. The chain joins TRBV27 to TRBJ1-2; D perhaps matches TRBD1 (5 bases). With 3 bases removed from V and 4 bases from J, the gap between germline ends came to 9 bases. The CDR3 totals 13 residues. Germline V lookup: CDR1 MNHEY, CDR2 SMNVEV (reference sequence).

The chain has TRBV19 and TRBJ2-3; the D is unclear. CDR1 and CDR2 (germline): LNHDA, SQIVND (reference sequence). CDR3 length: 14 amino acids. Trimming removed 2 bases at V and 8 bases at J, with 14 bases between. CDR3 in DNA: TGTGCCAGTAGTATACCCAACTTACCTGGTACGCAGTATTTT. Amino acids: CASSIPNLPGTQYF.

CDR3 sequence (DNA): TGTGCCAGCAGTACGGGATCGATTGGAGTGCAGTACTTC. Its translation: CASSTGSIGVQYF. The chain uses TRBV12-3 or TRBV12-4 and TRBJ2-7; TRBD2 might be the D (5 bases). This CDR3 spans 13 amino acids. Trimming removed 5 bases from V and 9 bases from J, with 17 bases in between.

This chain links TRBV18 with TRBJ2-3, with 11 bases lining up with TRBD2. The V gene end was trimmed by 4 bases and the J gene end by 11 bases; junction bases not matched to a gene: 17. The CDR3 spans 17 residues. CDR1 KGHSH and CDR2 LQKENI come from the germline V gene. The CDR3 nucleotides are TGTGCCAGCTCACGCGGGACTAGCGGTATTGCTTCTTGGGAGCAGTATTTT. Translating it yields CASSRGTSGIASWEQYF.

V and J are TRBV10-3 and TRBJ2-5, with a possible D match to TRBD1 (7 bases). Germline CDR1 ENHRY, CDR2 SYGVKD. Trimming took 4 bases from V and 5 from J, leaving 8 bases between them. The length of the CDR3 is 12 residues. This CDR3 reads CAISAGGETQYF. The CDR3 bases are TGTGCCATCAGTGCAGGGGGGGAGACCCAGTACTTC.

The chain uses TRBV19 and TRBJ2-2; 7 bases agree with TRBD2. The length of the CDR3 is 13 residues. Germline V CDR1 and CDR2: LNHDA, SQIVND (reference sequence). V lost 4 bases, J lost 6 bases, and 2 bases stayed unmatched. CDR3 region: CASSNSGPGELFF. Written as DNA, the CDR3 is TGTGCCAGTAGTAATAGCGGGCCCGGGGAGCTGTTTTTT.